This entry lists 2 T cell receptor beta chains sequenced from one sample in a study of T cells in narcolepsy. The method was immunoSEQ multiplex PCR; TCRdb's version includes in-frame clones alone and lacks a portion of them. The data hold fewer than 40,000 clones, with roughly four fifths observed a single time. Sequencing used memory (CD45RA-) CD4+ T cells from blood. These receptors were collected from a human donor in good health.

The rearrangement joins TRBV7-3 to TRBJ2-3, with D possibly called TRBD1 or TRBD2 (5 bases each). CDR1 and CDR2 from the germline V gene are SGHTA and FQGTGA. CDR3 size: 15 residues. Deletions cut 2 bases from V and 0 bases from J, with 9 bases between. CDR3 coding DNA: TGTGCCAGCAGCTTATGGGGCGGGAGCACAGATACGCAGTATTTT. Its translation is CASSLWGGSTDTQYF.

This chain links TRBV19 with TRBJ1-1; D remains unclear. The germline V gene has CDR1 LNHDA and CDR2 SQIVND (reference sequence). The CDR3 length is 13 residues. V dropped 6 bases and J dropped 2 bases, with 10 bases sitting between them. CDR3 loop: CASRGPLNTEAFF. The CDR3 DNA follows: TGTGCCAGTAGAGGCCCCCTCAACACTGAAGCTTTCTTT.